The clone carrying this T cell receptor (beta chain) was observed a handful of times. Its antigen is undetermined. This entry belongs to a study of response to subunit inactivated influenza vaccine. The germline V and J ends were trimmed by 2 bases and 6 bases, with 13 bases remaining between them. The CDR3 loop spans 14 amino acids. Findings and limits, study-wide: Each seasonal influenza vaccination recruits few new T cells, the authors suggested.

TCRdb ran MiXCR on the RT-PCR reads and lists one entry per CDR3 protein. Among some 800,000 distinct CDR3 sequences, 21% were seen once, and the ten largest hold about 10%. The sequence derives from a man in his fifties who received an inactivated influenza vaccine. The chain employs TRBV12-3 or TRBV12-4 and TRBJ1-1; D gene ambiguous. Sequencing used PBMCs from blood, obtained approximately 5 days after vaccination. The CDR3 protein is CASSLYGRGPEAFF. DNA of the CDR3: TGTGCCAGCAGTTTATACGGACGAGGGCCTGAAGCTTTCTTT.